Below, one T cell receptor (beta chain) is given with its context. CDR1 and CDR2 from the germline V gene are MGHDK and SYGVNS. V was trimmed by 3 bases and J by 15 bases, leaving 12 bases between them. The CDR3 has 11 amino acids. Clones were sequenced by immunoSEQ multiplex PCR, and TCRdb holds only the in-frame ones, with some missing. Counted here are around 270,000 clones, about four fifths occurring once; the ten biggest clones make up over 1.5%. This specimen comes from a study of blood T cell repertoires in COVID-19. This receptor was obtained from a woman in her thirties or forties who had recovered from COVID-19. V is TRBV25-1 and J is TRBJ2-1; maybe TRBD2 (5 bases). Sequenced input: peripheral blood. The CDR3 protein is CASSERGRRFF. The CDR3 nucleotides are TGTGCCAGCAGTGAGCGAGGGCGAAGGTTCTTC. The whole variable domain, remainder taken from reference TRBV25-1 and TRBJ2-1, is EADIYQTPRYLVIGTGKKITLECSQTMGHDKMYWYQQDPGMELHLIHYSYGVNSTEKGDLSSESTVSRIRTEHFPLTLESARPSHTSQYLCASSERGRRFFGPGTRLTVL.